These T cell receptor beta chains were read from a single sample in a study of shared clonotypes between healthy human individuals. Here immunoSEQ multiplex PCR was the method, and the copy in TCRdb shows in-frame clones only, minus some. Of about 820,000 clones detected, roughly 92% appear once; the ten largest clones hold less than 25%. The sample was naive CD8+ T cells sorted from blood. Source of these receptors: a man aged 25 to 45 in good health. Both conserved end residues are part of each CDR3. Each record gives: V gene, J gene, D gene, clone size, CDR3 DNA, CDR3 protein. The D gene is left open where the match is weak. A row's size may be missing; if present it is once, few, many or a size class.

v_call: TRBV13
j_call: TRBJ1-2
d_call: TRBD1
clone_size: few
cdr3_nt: TGTGCCAGCAGTCGGGCAGGGGGCGCCAACTATGGCTACACCTTC
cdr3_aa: CASSRAGGANYGYTF

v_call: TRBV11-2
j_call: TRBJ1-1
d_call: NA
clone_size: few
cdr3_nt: TGTGCCAGCAGTGGGGGTGAAGCTTTCTTT
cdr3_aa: CASSGGEAFF

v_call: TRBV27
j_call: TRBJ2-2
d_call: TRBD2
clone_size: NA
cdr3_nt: TGTGCCAGCAGTTTTTGGCGGGGGGACACCGGGGAGCTGTTTTTT
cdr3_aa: CASSFWRGDTGELFF

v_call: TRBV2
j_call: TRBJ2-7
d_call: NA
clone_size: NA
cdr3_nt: TGTGCCAGCAGAGGAGTGACAGGCTACGAGCAGTACTTC
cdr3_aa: CASRGVTGYEQYF

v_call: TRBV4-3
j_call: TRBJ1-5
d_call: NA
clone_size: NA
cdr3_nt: TGCGCCAGCAGCCAAGGGCGAGGGCGCAATCAGCCCCAGCATTTT
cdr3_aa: CASSQGRGRNQPQHF

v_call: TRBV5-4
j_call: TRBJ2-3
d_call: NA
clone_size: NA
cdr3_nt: TGTGCCAGCAGCTTTTCAGGGGGAGGGACAGATACGCAGTATTTT
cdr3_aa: CASSFSGGGTDTQYF

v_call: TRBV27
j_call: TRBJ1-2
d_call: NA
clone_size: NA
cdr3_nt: TGTGCCAGCAGTTCCTTCGGGGGCGCTTTTTATGGCTACACCTTC
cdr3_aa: CASSSFGGAFYGYTF

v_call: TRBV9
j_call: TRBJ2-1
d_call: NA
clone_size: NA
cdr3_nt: TGTGCCAGCAGCGTAGGTGGGGGGCTCGTCGCCAATGAGCAGTTCTTC
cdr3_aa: CASSVGGGLVANEQFF

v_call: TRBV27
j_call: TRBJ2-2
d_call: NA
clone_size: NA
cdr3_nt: TGTGCCAGCAGTCCCTTCGGGGGAATTGCCGGGGAGCTGTTTTTT
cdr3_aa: CASSPFGGIAGELFF

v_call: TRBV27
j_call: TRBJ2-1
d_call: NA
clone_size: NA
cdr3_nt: TGTGCCAGCAGTTTTTCCGGGATTGAGCAGTTCTTC
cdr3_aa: CASSFSGIEQFF

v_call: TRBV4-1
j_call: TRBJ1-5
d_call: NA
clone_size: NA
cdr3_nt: TGCGCCAGCAGCCCAAGTTTCGGTAATCATCAGCCCCAGCATTTT
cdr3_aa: CASSPSFGNHQPQHF

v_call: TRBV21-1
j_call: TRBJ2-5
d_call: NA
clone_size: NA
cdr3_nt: TGTGCCAGCAATCAAGAGACCCAGTACTTC
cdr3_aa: CASNQETQYF

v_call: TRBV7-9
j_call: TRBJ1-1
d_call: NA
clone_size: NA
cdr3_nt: TGTGCCAGCAGCTTAGTGGCCGGCGAAAACACTGAAGCTTTCTTT
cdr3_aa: CASSLVAGENTEAFF

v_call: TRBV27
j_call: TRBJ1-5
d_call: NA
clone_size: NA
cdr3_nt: TGTGCCAGCAGTTTTACGGGTAATCAGCCCCAGCATTTT
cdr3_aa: CASSFTGNQPQHF

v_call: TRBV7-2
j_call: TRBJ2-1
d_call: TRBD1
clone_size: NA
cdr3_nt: TGTGCCAGCAGCGGCCGGGACAGGGGCCCCCCTTGGAATGAGCAGTTCTTC
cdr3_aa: CASSGRDRGPPWNEQFF

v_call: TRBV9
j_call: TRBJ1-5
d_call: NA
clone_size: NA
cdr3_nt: TGTGCCAGCTCTCGATCTGGACAGAGCAATCAGCCCCAGCATTTT
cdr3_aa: CASSRSGQSNQPQHF

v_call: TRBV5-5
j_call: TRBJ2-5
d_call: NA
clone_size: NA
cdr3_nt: TGTGCCAGCAGCTTCCCTACCAGGGACCAGTACTTC
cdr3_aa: CASSFPTRDQYF

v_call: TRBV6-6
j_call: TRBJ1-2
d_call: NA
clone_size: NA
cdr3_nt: TGTGCCAGCAGTTACTCGATCGGGACTCCCTATGGCTACACCTTC
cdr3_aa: CASSYSIGTPYGYTF

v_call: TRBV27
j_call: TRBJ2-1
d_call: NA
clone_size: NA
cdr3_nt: TGTGCCAGCAGTCCTCCGTTTACAGGGAGGAATGAGCAGTTCTTC
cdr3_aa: CASSPPFTGRNEQFF